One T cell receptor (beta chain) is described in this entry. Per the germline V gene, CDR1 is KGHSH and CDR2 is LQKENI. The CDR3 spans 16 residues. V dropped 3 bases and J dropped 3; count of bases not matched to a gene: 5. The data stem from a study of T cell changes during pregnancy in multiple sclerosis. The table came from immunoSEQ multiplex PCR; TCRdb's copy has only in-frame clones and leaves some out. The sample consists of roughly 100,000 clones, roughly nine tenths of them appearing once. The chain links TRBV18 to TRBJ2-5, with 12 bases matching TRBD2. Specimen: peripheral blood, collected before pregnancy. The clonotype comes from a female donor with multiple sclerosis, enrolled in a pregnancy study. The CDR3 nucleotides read TGTGCCAGCTCACCGGGACTAGCGGGTACTAAAGAGACCCAGTACTTC. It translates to CASSPGLAGTKETQYF.